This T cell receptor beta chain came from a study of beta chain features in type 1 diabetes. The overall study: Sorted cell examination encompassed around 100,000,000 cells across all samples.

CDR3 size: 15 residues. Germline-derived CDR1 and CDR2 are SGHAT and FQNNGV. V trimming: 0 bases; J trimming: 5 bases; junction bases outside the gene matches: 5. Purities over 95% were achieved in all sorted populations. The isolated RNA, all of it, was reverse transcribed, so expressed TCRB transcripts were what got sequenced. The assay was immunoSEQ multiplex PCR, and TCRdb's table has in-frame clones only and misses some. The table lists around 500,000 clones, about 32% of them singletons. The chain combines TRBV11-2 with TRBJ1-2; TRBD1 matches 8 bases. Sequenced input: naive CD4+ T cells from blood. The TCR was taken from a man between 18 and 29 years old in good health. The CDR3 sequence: CASSLDQGASYGYTF. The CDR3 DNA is TGTGCCAGCAGCTTAGATCAGGGGGCTTCGTATGGCTACACCTTC.